This note documents a single TCR beta chain sequence. Method: immunoSEQ multiplex PCR; TCRdb's copy keeps in-frame clones and lacks some. The table includes tens of thousands of clones, about nine tenths detected once. With 4 bases clipped from V and 0 bases from J, the junction kept 6 bases outside the gene matches. The CDR3 spans 15 residues. Germline V CDR1 and CDR2: SGHDN, FVKESK. The data belong to a study of T cell changes during pregnancy in multiple sclerosis. The origin of this receptor is a female donor in good health, enrolled as a control in a pregnancy study. The V and J genes are TRBV14 and TRBJ2-7; 7 bases line up with TRBD2. The source was peripheral blood, collected after pregnancy. Here the CDR3 DNA reads TGTGCCAGCAGCCGGGAGGGGAGGCGCTCCTACGAGCAGTACTTC. As protein: CASSREGRRSYEQYF.